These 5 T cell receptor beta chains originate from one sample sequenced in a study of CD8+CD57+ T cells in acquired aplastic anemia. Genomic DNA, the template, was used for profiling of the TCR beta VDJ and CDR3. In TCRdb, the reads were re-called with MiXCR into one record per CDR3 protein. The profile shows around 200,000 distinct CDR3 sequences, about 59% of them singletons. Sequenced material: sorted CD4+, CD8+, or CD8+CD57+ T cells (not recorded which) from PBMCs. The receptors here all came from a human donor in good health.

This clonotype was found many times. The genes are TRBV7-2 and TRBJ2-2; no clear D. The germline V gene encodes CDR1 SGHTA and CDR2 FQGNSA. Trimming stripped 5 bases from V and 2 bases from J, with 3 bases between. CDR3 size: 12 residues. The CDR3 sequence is CASSPNTGELFF. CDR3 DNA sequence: TGTGCCAGCAGCCCCAACACCGGGGAGCTGTTTTTT.

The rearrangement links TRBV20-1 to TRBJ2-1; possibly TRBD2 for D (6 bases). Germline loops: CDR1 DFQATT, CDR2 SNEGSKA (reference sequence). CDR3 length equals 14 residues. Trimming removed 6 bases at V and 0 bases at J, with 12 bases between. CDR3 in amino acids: CSAPGGSSYNEQFF. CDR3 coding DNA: TGCAGTGCCCCTGGGGGGAGCTCCTACAATGAGCAGTTCTTC.

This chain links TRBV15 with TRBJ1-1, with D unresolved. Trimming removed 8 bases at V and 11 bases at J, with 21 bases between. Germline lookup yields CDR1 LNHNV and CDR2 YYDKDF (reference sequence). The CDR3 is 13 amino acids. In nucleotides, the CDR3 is TGTGCCACCTCTGCGACGGCCGCGGTAGAGGCTTTCTTT. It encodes CATSATAAVEAFF.

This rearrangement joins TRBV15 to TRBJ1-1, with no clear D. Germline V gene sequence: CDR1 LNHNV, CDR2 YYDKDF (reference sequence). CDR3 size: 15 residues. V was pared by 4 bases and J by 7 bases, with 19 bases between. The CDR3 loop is CATSTMWSWGDEAFF. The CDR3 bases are TGTGCCACCAGCACAATGTGGTCCTGGGGAGATGAAGCTTTCTTT.

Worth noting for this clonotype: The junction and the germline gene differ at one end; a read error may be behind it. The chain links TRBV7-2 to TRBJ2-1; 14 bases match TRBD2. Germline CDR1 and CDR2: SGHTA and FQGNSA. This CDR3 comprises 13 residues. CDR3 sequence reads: CASSSQSGLAGGF. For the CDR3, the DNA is TGTGCCAGCAGCTCCCAGAGTGGACTAGCGGGAGGCTTC. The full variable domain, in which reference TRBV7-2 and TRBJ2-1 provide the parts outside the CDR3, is GAGVSQSPSNKVTEKGKDVELRCDPISGHTALYWYRQSLGQGLEFLIYFQGNSAPDKSGLPSDRFSAERTGGSVSTLTIQRTQQEDSAVYLCASSSQSGLAGGFGPGTRLTVL.